The present TCR beta chain was sequenced within a study of T cell responses to AZD1222 COVID-19 vaccine. Findings and caveats of the study: CD4 TCRs covered the whole spike, strongest at regions 160-218 and 743-854.

A note on this clone: Its antigen remains unidentified.

Clones were read by immunoSEQ multiplex PCR, and TCRdb kept only the in-frame ones, dropping some. Among 170,000 or so clones, about 90% were seen once, and the ten largest hold around a tenth. The study pooled second doses at about 4 or about 12 weeks. V gave up 1 base and J gave up 4 bases, with 16 bases separating them. The CDR3 is 15 residues long. Looked up from germline, CDR1 is GTSNPN and CDR2 is SVGIG (reference sequence). This TCR was sampled from an adult who received the AZD1222 COVID-19 vaccine. The rearrangement uses TRBV30 and TRBJ1-1; maybe TRBD1 (6 bases). The sequencing used peripheral blood, collected 28 days after the second AZD1222 dose. The CDR3 DNA follows: TGTGCCTGGAGTGCCGCCGAAGGGGGTAGCACTGAAGCTTTCTTT. Its protein product is CAWSAAEGGSTEAFF.